This TCR beta chain is from a study of CD8 T cells in Susac syndrome. Points from the study as a whole: As the study acknowledged, the number of individuals in its TCR sequencing and HLA analysis was relatively small.

Comments on this clonotype: Its antigen is currently unknown.

Germline lookup yields CDR1 SGHRS and CDR2 YFSETQ. The V end was cut by 1 base, the J end by 8 bases, with 3 bases between. The CDR3 totals 11 residues. RNA totalling about 0.45 to 1 ug underwent reverse transcription with random hexamers. It was immunoSEQ multiplex PCR that amplified TCR beta CDR3 across 54 Vbeta and 13 Jbeta. Using its own MiXCR run on the immunoSEQ multiplex PCR reads, TCRdb lists one record per CDR3 protein. The sample includes approximately 160,000 distinct CDR3 sequences, about 94% of them seen just once. The authors sequenced TCR beta from blood CD8+ and CD4+ T cells. It was negative isolation that provided the CD8+ and CD4+ T cells, whereas TEMRA cells were enriched by FACS.

The TCR sequence derives from a human donor in good health. The sample consisted of CD4+ T cells from PBMCs. V and J are TRBV5-1 and TRBJ2-2; D remains unclear. CDR3 coding DNA: TGCGCCAGCAGCTTGTGGGGGGAGCTGTTTTTT. It translates to CASSLWGELFF.